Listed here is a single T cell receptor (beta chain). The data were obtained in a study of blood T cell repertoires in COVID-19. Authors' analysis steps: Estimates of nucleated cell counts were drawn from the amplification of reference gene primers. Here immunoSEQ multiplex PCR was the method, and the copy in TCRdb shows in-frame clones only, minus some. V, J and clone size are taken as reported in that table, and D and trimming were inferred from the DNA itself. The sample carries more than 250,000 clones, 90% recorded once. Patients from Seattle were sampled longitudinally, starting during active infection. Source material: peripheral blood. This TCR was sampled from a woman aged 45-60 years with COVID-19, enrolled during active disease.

The CDR3 nucleotides are TGCAGTGCTAGTAGAGAAAACTATGGCTACACCTTC. Translating gives CSASRENYGYTF. The chain is built from TRBV20-1 and TRBJ1-2, with D hard to call. The CDR3 is 12 residues long. CDR1 and CDR2 from the germline V gene are DFQATT and SNEGSKA (reference sequence). V shed 3 bases and J shed 2 bases, with 7 bases lying between them.